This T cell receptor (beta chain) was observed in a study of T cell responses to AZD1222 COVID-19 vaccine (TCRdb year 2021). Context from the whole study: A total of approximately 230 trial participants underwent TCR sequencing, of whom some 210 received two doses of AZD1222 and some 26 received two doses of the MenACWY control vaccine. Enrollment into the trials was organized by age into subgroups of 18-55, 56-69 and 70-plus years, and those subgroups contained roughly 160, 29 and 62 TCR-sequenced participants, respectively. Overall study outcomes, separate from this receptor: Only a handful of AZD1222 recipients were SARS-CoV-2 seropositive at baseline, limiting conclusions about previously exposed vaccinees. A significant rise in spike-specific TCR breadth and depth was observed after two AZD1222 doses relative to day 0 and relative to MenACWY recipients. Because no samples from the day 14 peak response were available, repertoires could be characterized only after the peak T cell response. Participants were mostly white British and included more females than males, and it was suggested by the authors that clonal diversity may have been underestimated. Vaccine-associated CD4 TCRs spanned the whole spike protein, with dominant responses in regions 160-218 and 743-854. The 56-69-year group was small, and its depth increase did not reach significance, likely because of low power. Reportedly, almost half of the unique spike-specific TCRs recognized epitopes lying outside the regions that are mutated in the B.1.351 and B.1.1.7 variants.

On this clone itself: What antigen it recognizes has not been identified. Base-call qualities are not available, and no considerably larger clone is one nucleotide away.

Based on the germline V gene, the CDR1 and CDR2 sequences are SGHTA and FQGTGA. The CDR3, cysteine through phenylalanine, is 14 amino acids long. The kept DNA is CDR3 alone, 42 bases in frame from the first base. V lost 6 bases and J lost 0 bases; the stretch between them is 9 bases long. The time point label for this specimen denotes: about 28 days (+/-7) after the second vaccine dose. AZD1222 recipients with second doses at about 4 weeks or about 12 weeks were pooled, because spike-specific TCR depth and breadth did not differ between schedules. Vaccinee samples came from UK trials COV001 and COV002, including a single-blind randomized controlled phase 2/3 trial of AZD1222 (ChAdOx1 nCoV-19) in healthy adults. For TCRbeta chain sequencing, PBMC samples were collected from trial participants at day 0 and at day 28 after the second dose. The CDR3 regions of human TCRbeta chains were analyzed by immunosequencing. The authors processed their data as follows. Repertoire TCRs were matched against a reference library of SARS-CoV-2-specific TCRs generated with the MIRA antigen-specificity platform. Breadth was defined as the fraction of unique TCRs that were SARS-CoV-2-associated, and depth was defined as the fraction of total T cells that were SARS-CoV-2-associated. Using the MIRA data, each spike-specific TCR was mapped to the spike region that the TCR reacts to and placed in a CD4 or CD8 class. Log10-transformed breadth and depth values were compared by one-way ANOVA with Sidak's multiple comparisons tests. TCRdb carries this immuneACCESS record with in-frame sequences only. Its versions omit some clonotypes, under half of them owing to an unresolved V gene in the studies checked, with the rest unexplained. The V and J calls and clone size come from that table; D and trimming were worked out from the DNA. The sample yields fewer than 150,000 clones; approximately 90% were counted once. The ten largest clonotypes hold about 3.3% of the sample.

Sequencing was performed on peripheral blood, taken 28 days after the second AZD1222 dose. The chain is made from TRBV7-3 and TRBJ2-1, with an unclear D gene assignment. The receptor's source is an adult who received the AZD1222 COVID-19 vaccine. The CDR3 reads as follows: CASRYPGSYNEQFF. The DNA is TGTGCCAGCAGGTACCCAGGCTCCTACAATGAGCAGTTCTTC.